This entry features one T cell receptor (beta chain) sequence. The antigen it binds to is not known. No much larger clonotype is one base removed from it; base qualities were not supplied. CDR1 and CDR2 are read off the germline V gene (reference sequence) as MNHEY and SMNVEV. Taken from cysteine to phenylalanine, the CDR3 has 13 residues. Here the CDR3 DNA is all that survives: 39 bases in frame from base 1. V is cut by 5 bases and J by 6 bases, and the space between the germline ends is 13 bases. This sample's time point label indicates: baseline before first vaccination. The vaccinee samples were drawn from two UK trials, COV001 and COV002, one of which was a single-blind randomized controlled phase 2/3 trial testing AZD1222 (ChAdOx1 nCoV-19) in healthy adults. For TCRbeta chain sequencing, PBMC samples were collected from trial participants at day 0 and at day 28 after the second dose. The sample comes from a study of T cell responses to AZD1222 COVID-19 vaccine (dated by TCRdb to the early 2020s). Regarding the complete study: AZD1222 recipients whose second dose came at about 4 weeks and those whose second dose came at about 12 weeks were combined into one group, since spike-specific TCR depth and breadth did not differ between the two schedules. A total of around 240 trial participants underwent TCR sequencing, of whom 207 received two doses of AZD1222 and about 25 received two doses of the MenACWY control vaccine. Enrollment into the trials was organized by age into subgroups of 18-55, 56-69 and 70-plus years, and those subgroups contained about 150, 27 and 61 TCR-sequenced participants, respectively. What the authors observed across the whole study: Vaccine-associated CD4 TCRs spanned the whole spike protein, with dominant responses in regions 160-218 and 743-854. In the small 56-69-year group, the increase in depth fell short of significance, most likely because of low power. Nearly half of unique spike-specific TCRs reportedly recognized epitopes outside regions mutated in the B.1.351 and B.1.1.7 variants. Participants were mostly white British and included more females than males, and it was suggested by the authors that clonal diversity may have been underestimated. Conclusions about previously exposed vaccinees were limited because only six AZD1222 recipients were SARS-CoV-2 seropositive at baseline. No day 14 peak-response samples were available, so repertoires were characterized only after the peak T cell response. A significant rise in spike-specific TCR breadth and depth was observed after two AZD1222 doses relative to day 0 and relative to MenACWY recipients.

The CDR3 regions of human TCRbeta chains were subjected to immunosequencing. On the authors' methods: TCRs in the repertoires were matched against a reference library of SARS-CoV-2-specific TCRs that had been generated with the MIRA antigen-specificity platform. Breadth meant the fraction of unique TCRs that were SARS-CoV-2-associated, whereas depth meant the fraction of total T cells that were SARS-CoV-2-associated. Each spike-specific TCR was assigned to its reactive spike region and to a CD4 or CD8 class using the MIRA data. Log10-transformed breadth and depth values were compared by one-way ANOVA with Sidak's multiple comparisons tests. Not all clones reach the TCRdb copy of this immuneACCESS table, which keeps in-frame sequences only. Checked studies attribute under half of the gap to unresolved V genes and leave the rest unexplained. V and J calls plus clone size are reproduced from that table; the DNA served to infer D and trimming. The sample data list about 100,000 clones, and roughly 89% of these were observed just once. The ten largest clones add up to roughly 17% of the sample.

The sequence was obtained from an adult in good health. The rearranged segments are TRBV27 and TRBJ1-2, with TRBD1 perhaps the D gene, on 5 matching bases. The sequenced sample was peripheral blood, obtained on day 0 of AZD1222 vaccination. The CDR3 region: CASSPSGVNGYTF. The base sequence is TGTGCCAGCAGTCCCTCGGGGGTCAATGGCTACACCTTC.